Following are 28 T cell receptor beta chains from one sample sequenced in a study of blood T cells in healthy people across ages. Primers used in a second PCR of about 7 to 11 cycles were a sample-barcoded 5' primer and a J-beta primer mix. Via MiXCR, TCRdb re-called the 5' RACE reads, giving one row per CDR3 protein. The table lists roughly 680,000 distinct CDR3 sequences, approximately 52% of them singletons. The sequencing sample was made of blood. The receptors here all came from a woman older than 75 in good health.

J is TRBJ2-1 and V is TRBV20-1; 13 nucleotides match TRBD2. This CDR3 contains 16 residues. V dropped 5 bases and J dropped 5; count of bases not matched to a gene: 9. Per the germline V gene, CDR1 is DFQATT and CDR2 is SNEGSKA (reference sequence). The CDR3 loop reads CSAHGLAGASHNEQFF. In DNA, the CDR3 is TGCAGTGCTCACGGACTAGCGGGGGCCAGCCACAATGAGCAGTTCTTC.

This clonotype was counted many times. This rearrangement joins TRBV5-1 to TRBJ2-4; maybe TRBD2 (6 bases). V lost 3 bases to trimming and J lost 7 bases, with 23 bases between them. The CDR3 has 17 amino acids. In germline, CDR1 is SGHRS, CDR2 YFSETQ. The CDR3 protein is CASSYGASQGGINIQYF. The DNA for the CDR3 is TGCGCCAGCAGCTATGGGGCTTCTCAGGGAGGTATCAACATTCAGTACTTC.

This sequence joins TRBV5-1 and TRBJ1-1, with TRBD1 identical over 8 bases. V was pared by 4 bases and J by 0 bases, with 11 bases of the junction left unmatched. Germline assignment: CDR1 SGHRS and CDR2 YFSETQ. CDR3 size: 17 residues. As DNA, the CDR3 is TGCGCCAGCAGCCTCGGACAGGGAGCCGGGGTGAACACTGAAGCTTTCTTT. This translates into CASSLGQGAGVNTEAFF.

This clonotype was found many times. V usage is TRBV6-5 and J usage is TRBJ2-1; 9 nucleotides match TRBD1. The V gene's germline CDR1 is MNHEY and CDR2 SVGAGI. The CDR3 loop spans 14 amino acids. V shed 4 bases and J 8 bases; nucleotides not matched to a gene: 6. The CDR3 reads CASSFGDRVDEQFF. CDR3 in DNA: TGTGCCAGCAGTTTCGGGGACAGGGTCGATGAGCAGTTCTTC.

This clonotype was detected ten times or more. A much larger clone lies a single base off, so this may be a read error. The CDR3 region has the DNA TGCGCCAGCAGCCATAGCGGGGGGGACTACAATGAGCAGTACTTC. This gives the protein CASSHSGGDYNEQYF. This chain connects TRBV4-1 to TRBJ2-1; 11 bases are a match to TRBD2. The J call is uncertain, as TRBJ2-7 better fits the DNA end. CDR1 and CDR2 from the germline V gene are MGHRA and YSYEKL. The CDR3 runs to 15 residues.

This sequence joins TRBV29-1 and TRBJ1-1, with D hard to call. With 7 bases removed from V and 4 bases from J, the gap between germline ends came to 10 bases. CDR1 SQVTM and CDR2 ANQGSEA come from the germline V gene. CDR3 length equals 11 residues. The CDR3 reads CSAPLGTEAFF. CDR3 nucleotide sequence: TGCAGCGCCCCCCTCGGCACTGAAGCTTTCTTT. Using reference TRBV29-1 and TRBJ1-1 for the parts outside the CDR3, the full variable domain is SAVISQKPSRDICQRGTSLTIQCQVDSQVTMMFWYRQQPGQSLTLIATANQGSEATYESGFVIDKFPISRPNLTFSTLTVSNMSPEDSSIYLCSAPLGTEAFFGQGTRLTVV.

The CDR3: CASSEKTSGSGDTQYF. DNA of the CDR3: TGTGCCAGCAGTGAAAAGACTAGCGGGAGTGGCGATACGCAGTATTTT. The V gene is TRBV2, the J gene TRBJ2-3, with 12 bases matching TRBD2. The junction had 6 bases not matched to a gene; V was cut back by 2 bases and J by 6 bases. The V gene's germline CDR1 is SNHLY and CDR2 FYNNEI. The CDR3 extends over 16 amino acids.

The chain links TRBV24-1 to TRBJ2-7; a weak D match, TRBD2 (5 bases). Matching the DNA end better, TRBJ2-5 makes the J call doubtful. Germline values: CDR1 KGHDR, CDR2 SFDVKD. CDR3 length: 13 amino acids. This CDR3 reads CATSEEGTETQYF. The DNA for the CDR3 is TGTGCCACCAGTGAAGAGGGTACGGAGACCCAGTACTTC.

Note on this clonotype: A much larger clone is a single base away; this may be a read error. This chain uses TRBV6-1 with TRBJ1-1, with a tentative D call TRBD1 (6 bases). Germline CDR1 is MNHNS and CDR2 is SASEGT. The length of the CDR3 is 13 residues. The CDR3 DNA reads as TGTGCCAGCAGTGATCAGGGGAACATTGAAGCTTTCTTT. Translation: CASSDQGNIEAFF.

The CDR3 DNA follows: TGTGCCAGCAGTTCCCCCTCCAGCGCCACCACAGATACGCAGTATTTT. Translated: CASSSPSSATTDTQYF. This rearrangement joins TRBV27 to TRBJ2-3, with D uncertain. There are 16 residues in the CDR3. Trimming shortened V by 4 bases and J by 2 bases, and 16 bases separated the two germline ends. Germline-derived CDR1 and CDR2 are MNHEY and SMNVEV (reference sequence).

This clonotype turned up a few times. This may arise from a read error, as a much more abundant clone is one base away. The genes are TRBV10-3 and TRBJ2-7; D is unresolved. The CDR3 consists of 13 residues. The V and J ends lost 6 bases and 3 bases respectively, with 12 bases between them. CDR1 and CDR2 (germline): ENHRY, SYGVKD. In nucleotides, the CDR3 is TGTGCCATCAGGGTAGGCGATGACTACGAGCAGTACTTC. Residues: CAIRVGDDYEQYF.

A note on this clonotype: The junction departs from the called germline gene at one end, perhaps through a read error. The CDR3: CASSHSQETRYF. The CDR3 DNA sequence: TGTGCCAGCAGTCACTCCCAAGAGACCCGGTACTTC. The chain is built from TRBV6-6 and TRBJ2-5; no clear D gene. The length of the CDR3 is 12 residues. CDR1 and CDR2 from the germline V gene are MNHNY and SVGAGI (reference sequence).

J is TRBJ1-1 and V is TRBV12-3 or TRBV12-4; D perhaps matches TRBD1 (6 bases). This CDR3 is built from 13 residues. Deletions cut 5 bases from V and 1 base from J, with 8 bases between. In nucleotides, the CDR3 is TGTGCCAGCAGTAAGGGGGGGAACACTGAAGCTTTCTTT. It translates to CASSKGGNTEAFF.

The J gene is TRBJ2-1, the V gene TRBV28; D is uncertain. TRBJ2-7 matches the DNA end more closely, so the J call is doubtful. The CDR3 spans 12 residues. Germline V lookup: CDR1 MDHEN, CDR2 SYDVKM. The CDR3 DNA sequence: TGTGCCAGCAGTACAGAGTACAATGAGCAGTACTTC. This sequence encodes CASSTEYNEQYF.

This clonotype was seen at least ten times. The chain is built from TRBV6-5 and TRBJ1-4; 7 positions agree with TRBD1. Germline CDR1 MNHEY, CDR2 SVGAGI. J lost 8 bases, V lost 0 bases, and 9 bases had no gene match. This CDR3 region has 16 residues. The CDR3 reads CASSYSGEGAGEKLFF. Here the CDR3 DNA reads TGTGCCAGCAGTTACTCTGGAGAGGGGGCCGGGGAAAAACTGTTTTTT.

This clonotype was found many times. The chain is built from TRBV10-3 and TRBJ2-1; D perhaps matches TRBD2 (6 bases). In germline, CDR1 is ENHRY, CDR2 SYGVKD. V was trimmed by 8 bases and J by 4 bases, leaving 15 bases between them. The CDR3 length is 14 residues. The CDR3 loop is CAIRSSGVYNEQFF. The CDR3 DNA reads as TGTGCCATCCGGAGTAGCGGAGTGTACAATGAGCAGTTCTTC.

The chain joins TRBV6-5 to TRBJ1-2; 7 positions match TRBD1. The CDR3 loop spans 15 amino acids. Germline trimming cut 6 bases from V and 4 bases from J; bases unmatched to any gene: 11. Germline loops: CDR1 MNHEY, CDR2 SVGAGI. The CDR3 loop is CASRHPRQGVYGYTF. The CDR3 DNA reads TGTGCCAGCAGACACCCCCGACAGGGTGTCTATGGCTACACCTTC.

Regarding this clonotype: A much larger clone differs by one base, so this may be a read error. This chain links TRBV29-1 with TRBJ2-7, with a weak D call TRBD1 (5 bases). In germline, CDR1 is SQVTM, CDR2 ANQGSEA. CDR3 length: 13 amino acids. V was shortened by 4 bases and J by 3 bases, with 13 bases between the two germline ends. The CDR3 loop reads CSVVRTHRYEQYF. Here the CDR3 DNA reads TGCAGCGTTGTCAGGACACATCGCTACGAGCAGTACTTC.

This clonotype was recorded many times. V is TRBV7-8 and J is TRBJ1-2; 7 positions agree with TRBD1. Germline CDR1 is SGHVS and CDR2 is FQNEAQ. The CDR3 is 16 amino acids. Trimming cost V 4 bases and J 0 bases; bases outside gene matches: 8. In DNA, the CDR3 is TGTGCCAGCAGCTACTGGGGGACAGAGACTAACTATGGCTACACCTTC. Residues: CASSYWGTETNYGYTF.

This clonotype was seen repeatedly, ten times or more. The chain couples TRBV11-2 to TRBJ2-1; D is unresolved. Germline lookup yields CDR1 SGHAT and CDR2 FQNNGV. CDR3 length: 14 residues. The V and J ends lost 5 bases and 2 bases respectively, with 10 bases between them. CDR3 in amino acids: CASSLSSTYNEQFF. DNA for the CDR3: TGTGCCAGCAGCCTCTCCAGTACCTACAATGAGCAGTTCTTC.

The sample holds a few counts of this clonotype. A clone one base away is much larger, so this may be a read error. The CDR3 reads CAISEAAGQQGVQYF. Here the CDR3 DNA reads TGTGCCATCAGTGAGGCGGCGGGACAACAGGGGGTGCAGTACTTC. The chain joins TRBV10-3 to TRBJ2-7; 8 nucleotides align to TRBD1. Per germline, CDR1 ENHRY and CDR2 SYGVKD. Trimming removed 2 bases from V and 9 bases from J; junction bases left unmatched: 12. The CDR3 covers 15 residues.

The chain employs TRBV14 and TRBJ1-1; D unresolved. CDR3 length: 15 amino acids. CDR1 is SGHDN and CDR2 is FVKESK in the germline V gene. The V gene lost 2 bases and the J gene lost 1 base, with 11 bases spanning the gap. Here the CDR3 reads CASSQLGSENTEAFF. CDR3 sequence (DNA): TGTGCCAGCAGCCAACTCGGATCGGAGAACACTGAAGCTTTCTTT.

The chain links TRBV4-1 to TRBJ2-4; D might be TRBD2 (6 bases). The DNA end favors TRBJ2-7, so the J call may be wrong. CDR1 and CDR2 (germline): MGHRA, YSYEKL. The CDR3 has 14 amino acids. Here the CDR3 DNA reads TGCGCCAGCAGCCAGGCACCTATGGAGGGCGAGCAGTACTTC. Protein: CASSQAPMEGEQYF.

The CDR3 reads CASSSWGRDLGNQPQHF. CDR3 DNA sequence: TGTGCCAGCAGCTCGTGGGGGAGGGATCTGGGCAATCAGCCCCAGCATTTT. This rearrangement joins TRBV5-6 to TRBJ1-5, with a possible D match to TRBD1 (5 bases). The length of the CDR3 is 17 residues. V was pared by 3 bases and J by 2 bases, with 18 bases between. CDR1 and CDR2 from the germline V gene are SGHDT and YYEEEE.

The chain carries TRBV6-6 and TRBJ1-1; D is unclear. CDR3 length: 12 amino acids. Germline values: CDR1 MNHNY, CDR2 SVGAGI (reference sequence). Trimming removed 5 bases at V and 5 bases at J, with 9 bases between. CDR3 residues: CASSDPLTEAFF. In nucleotides, the CDR3 is TGTGCCAGCAGTGACCCCTTAACTGAAGCTTTCTTT.

The chain uses TRBV18 and TRBJ2-3; D might be TRBD1 or TRBD2, each matching 5 bases. This CDR3 is 16 amino acids long. The V end was cut by 4 bases, the J end by 2 bases, with 16 bases between. Germline V CDR1 and CDR2: KGHSH, LQKENI. The CDR3 reads CASSRTGTSATDTQYF. The CDR3 bases are TGTGCCAGCTCACGGACCGGGACCTCGGCCACAGATACGCAGTATTTT.

The J gene is TRBJ2-4, the V gene TRBV29-1; 8 bases agree with TRBD1. Trimming took 4 bases from V and 1 from J; bases not matched to a gene: 0. This CDR3 is 13 amino acids long. CDR1 and CDR2 (germline): SQVTM, ANQGSEA. Here the CDR3 reads CSVGDRAKNIQYF. The CDR3 nucleotides read TGCAGCGTTGGGGACAGGGCCAAAAACATTCAGTACTTC.

This chain joins TRBV12-3 or TRBV12-4 and TRBJ2-3; D gene ambiguous. The CDR3 contains 13 residues. The ends were cut back, 6 bases at V and 4 bases at J, with 11 bases in the middle. In DNA, the CDR3 is TGTGCCAGCAGCAGAAGGGTTGCAGATACGCAGTATTTT. Translation gives CASSRRVADTQYF.